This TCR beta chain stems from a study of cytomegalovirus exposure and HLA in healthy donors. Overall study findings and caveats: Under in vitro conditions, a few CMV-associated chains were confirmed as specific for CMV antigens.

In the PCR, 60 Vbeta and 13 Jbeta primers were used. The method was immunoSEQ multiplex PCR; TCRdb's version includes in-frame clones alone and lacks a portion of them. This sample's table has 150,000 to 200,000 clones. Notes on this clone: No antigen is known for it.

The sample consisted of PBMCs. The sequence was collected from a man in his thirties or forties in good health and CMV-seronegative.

The CDR3: CASSLSGTGEEKLFF. The CDR3 DNA reads TGCGCCAGCAGCTTATCCGGGACAGGGGAAGAAAAACTGTTTTTT. The rearrangement joins TRBV5-1 to TRBJ1-4; 10 bases are a match to TRBD1. The CDR3 sequence is 15 residues long. The germline CDR1 and CDR2 sequences are SGHRS and YFSETQ. V shed 2 bases and J 8 bases; nucleotides not matched to a gene: 6. Looking up the rest from reference TRBV5-1 and TRBJ1-4 gives the full variable domain: KAGVTQTPRYLIKTRGQQVTLSCSPISGHRSVSWYQQTPGQGLQFLFEYFSETQRNKGNFPGRFSGRQFSNSRSEMNVSTLELGDSALYLCASSLSGTGEEKLFFGSGTQLSVL.